This T cell receptor (beta chain) appears in the sequencing data of a study of CD8+CD57+ T cells in acquired aplastic anemia. Study details: 3.2 ug was the average amount of DNA from sorted CD4+ and CD8+ cells. Healthy donor CD4+ samples were sequenced to a depth that averaged roughly 9.9 million reads.

V was shortened by 7 bases and J by 4 bases, with 12 bases between the two germline ends. Germline-derived CDR1 and CDR2 are KGHDR and SFDVKD. The CDR3 is 13 amino acids. Genomic DNA, the template, was used for profiling of the TCR beta VDJ and CDR3. MiXCR, run by TCRdb on the reads, gives a single entry per CDR3 protein. Of some 200,000 distinct CDR3 sequences listed, approximately 57% are singletons. Concerning this clonotype itself: No antigen is known for it.

Study-wide points: Patients and controls shared 25 to 30 CD8+ CDR3 sequences, which appeared highly expressed in patients and within their immunodominant clones. Patients and healthy controls showed no significant CD8+ Simpson's diversity difference.

Sequenced: sorted CD4+, CD8+, or CD8+CD57+ T cells (not recorded which) from PBMCs. The chain couples TRBV24-1 to TRBJ1-1; D unclear. This TCR derives from a human donor in good health. CDR3 region: CATRLTDTTEAFF. CDR3 DNA sequence: TGTGCCACCAGACTAACTGACACCACTGAAGCTTTCTTT.